Following are 19 T cell receptor beta chains from one sample sequenced in a study of blood T cell repertoires in COVID-19. Assay used: immunoSEQ multiplex PCR; TCRdb lists only in-frame clones, some missing. This table has 140,000 to 150,000 clones, about 88% appearing once. Material: peripheral blood. These receptors originate from a human donor in a cohort sampled during active COVID-19.

This chain connects TRBV7-9 to TRBJ1-3, with 8 bases lining up with TRBD1. Germline trimming cut 2 bases from V and 4 bases from J; bases unmatched to any gene: 7. This CDR3 has 16 residues. CDR1 is SEHNR and CDR2 is FQNEAQ in the germline V gene (reference sequence). The CDR3 DNA reads TGTGCCAGCAGCTTACATGACAGGGGCCAAGGAAACACCATATATTTT. Translation: CASSLHDRGQGNTIYF.

The chain combines TRBV7-3 with TRBJ1-2, with no clear D. The V end lost 3 bases, the J end lost 3 bases, and 8 bases lay between the germline ends. Looked up from germline, CDR1 is SGHTA and CDR2 is FQGTGA. This CDR3 is built from 13 residues. The CDR3 protein is CASSFHSDYGYTF. As DNA, the CDR3 is TGTGCCAGCAGCTTTCACTCGGACTATGGCTACACCTTC.

This chain connects TRBV28 to TRBJ2-1; D may be TRBD2 (6 bases). The CDR3 sequence is 16 residues long. V lost 2 bases, J lost 6 bases, and 17 bases lay in between. CDR1 and CDR2 from the germline V gene are MDHEN and SYDVKM. CDR3 region: CASSLIPGVRANEQFF. Here the CDR3 DNA reads TGTGCCAGCAGTTTAATCCCGGGAGTACGTGCCAATGAGCAGTTCTTC.

The V and J genes are TRBV7-2 and TRBJ2-3; 11 positions agree with TRBD2. This CDR3 contains 15 residues. V lost 2 bases to trimming and J lost 4 bases; unmatched junction nucleotides: 2. The germline gives CDR1 SGHTA, CDR2 FQGNSA. In DNA form, the CDR3 reads TGTGCCAGCAGCTTACTTAGCGGGGGGGCAGATACGCAGTATTTT. Translated: CASSLLSGGADTQYF.

About this clone itself: An end of the junction does not agree with germline; a read error may underlie this. The chain uses TRBV7-3 and TRBJ1-1; TRBD1 aligns across 8 bases. Germline V lookup: CDR1 SGHTA, CDR2 FQGTGA. The CDR3 runs to 17 residues. The CDR3 sequence is CASSVTGTGLMNTEAFF. The DNA of the CDR3 is TGTGCCAGCAGCGTAACCGGGACAGGACTTATGAACACTGAAGCTTTCTTT.

The CDR3 region has the DNA TGCGCCAGCAGCCAGGTCCCGCGGGGGAGTGGGGCCGGAGATACGCAGTATTTT. It is translated as CASSQVPRGSGAGDTQYF. The V and J genes are TRBV4-3 and TRBJ2-3; 7 bases align to TRBD2. CDR1 and CDR2 (germline): LGHNA, YSLEER. This CDR3 comprises 18 residues. V was clipped by 3 bases and J by 5 bases; unmatched bases: 17.

The chain recombines TRBV7-6 with TRBJ2-7, with TRBD1 as a possible D gene (6 bases). The CDR3 is made up of 15 amino acids. Between the trimmed V and J ends, which lost 5 bases and 3 bases, there was a span of 17 bases. CDR1 and CDR2 from the germline V gene are SGHVS and FNYEAQ. The CDR3 region has the DNA TGTGCCAGCAGCCCAACCCAGGGGCCGCACTACGAGCAGTACTTC. It yields the protein CASSPTQGPHYEQYF.

V is TRBV28 and J is TRBJ2-1, with TRBD1 identical over 7 bases. Looked up from germline, CDR1 is MDHEN and CDR2 is SYDVKM. The CDR3 runs to 16 residues. J lost 0 bases, V lost 5 bases, and 7 bases had no gene match. CDR3 coding DNA: TGTGCCAGCAGTCTCTACAGGGGATCCTCCTACAATGAGCAGTTCTTC. Amino acids: CASSLYRGSSYNEQFF.

This chain joins TRBV6-5 and TRBJ2-2, with TRBD1 as a possible D gene (6 bases). In germline, CDR1 is MNHEY, CDR2 SVGAGI. V was shortened by 6 bases and J by 0 bases, with 11 bases between the two germline ends. The CDR3 totals 15 residues. The CDR3 coding sequence is TGTGCCAGCAGGAGACAGGTCGCGAACACCGGGGAGCTGTTTTTT. Protein: CASRRQVANTGELFF.

The chain uses TRBV4-1 and TRBJ2-7, with D perhaps matching TRBD1 (6 bases). Deletions cut 4 bases from V and 0 bases from J, with 16 bases between. The CDR3 has 16 residues. Germline CDR1 reads MGHRA; CDR2 reads YSYEKL. The CDR3: CASSLIWTAISYEQYF. For the CDR3, the DNA is TGCGCCAGCAGCCTGATTTGGACAGCCATCTCCTACGAGCAGTACTTC.

The genes are TRBV4-3 and TRBJ1-4, with D uncertain. Germline V gene lookup returns CDR1 LGHNA and CDR2 YSLEER. The V and J ends lost 1 base and 0 bases respectively, with 6 bases between them. This CDR3 is 15 amino acids long. The CDR3: CASSQGGTTNEKLFF. CDR3 bases: TGCGCCAGCAGCCAAGGCGGGACAACTAATGAAAAACTGTTTTTT.

The chain recombines TRBV27 with TRBJ2-1; perhaps TRBD2 as D (5 bases). Deletions cut 5 bases from V and 9 bases from J, with 17 bases between. The CDR3 loop spans 14 amino acids. CDR1 and CDR2 (germline): MNHEY, SMNVEV (reference sequence). CDR3 bases: TGTGCCAGCAGTACACTAGAGACCACCAGTGAGCAGTTCTTC. Translation gives CASSTLETTSEQFF.

The chain combines TRBV6-5 with TRBJ2-5; D is unclear. The CDR3 has 13 amino acids. Looked up from germline, CDR1 is MNHEY and CDR2 is SVGAGI. The V end lost 2 bases, the J end lost 5 bases, and 9 bases lay between the germline ends. The CDR3 DNA is TGTGCCAGCAGTTACGACGGGTGGGAGACCCAGTACTTC. Amino acids: CASSYDGWETQYF.

This clone was observed a handful of times. This sequence joins TRBV5-4 and TRBJ2-1; 10 bases align to TRBD1. After removal of 3 bases from V and 8 bases from J, the junction contained 2 bases not matched to a gene. This CDR3 contains 13 residues. Germline CDR1 is SGHNT and CDR2 is YYREEE (reference sequence). The CDR3 is CASSWTGGDEQFF. Here the CDR3 DNA reads TGTGCCAGCAGCTGGACAGGGGGGGATGAGCAGTTCTTC.

The J gene is TRBJ2-2, the V gene TRBV10-2; TRBD1 agrees at 7 bases. CDR3 length: 13 residues. CDR1 and CDR2 (germline): WSHSY, SAAADI. After removal of 9 bases from V and 8 bases from J, the junction contained 9 bases not matched to a gene. CDR3 sequence: CASNSQGLGELFF. CDR3 coding DNA: TGCGCCAGTAACTCACAGGGGCTAGGGGAGCTGTTTTTT.

V and J are TRBV7-2 and TRBJ1-2, with a possible D match to TRBD1 (5 bases). There are 16 residues in the CDR3. The V end was cut by 4 bases, the J end by 4 bases, with 19 bases between. Germline loops: CDR1 SGHTA, CDR2 FQGNSA. In DNA, the CDR3 is TGTGCCAGCAGCTCCCCCGCGGGGGGGAACGGCTATGGCTACACCTTC. This gives the protein CASSSPAGGNGYGYTF.

J is TRBJ2-7 and V is TRBV4-2, with 9 bases identical to TRBD2. The CDR3 runs 16 residues. J lost 0 bases, V lost 0 bases, and 3 bases had no gene match. Per germline, CDR1 LGHNA and CDR2 YNFKEQ. CDR3 in DNA: TGTGCCAGCAGCCAAGACGGAGCGGGAGGCTCCTACGAGCAGTACTTC. Protein product: CASSQDGAGGSYEQYF.

The J gene is TRBJ1-5, the V gene TRBV5-5; D ambiguous. The germline gives CDR1 SGHKS, CDR2 YYEKEE (reference sequence). Deletions cut 0 bases from V and 0 bases from J, with 4 bases between. The CDR3 has 14 residues. The CDR3, as DNA: TGTGCCAGCAGCTTGGTTTATAGCAATCAGCCCCAGCATTTT. It is translated as CASSLVYSNQPQHF.

This clone was counted a single time. The V and J genes are TRBV6-1 and TRBJ2-3; 10 bases line up with TRBD1. The CDR3 is 16 amino acids. The V segment lost 1 base and the J segment 6 bases; nucleotides outside the gene matches: 7. Germline V lookup: CDR1 MNHNS, CDR2 SASEGT. The chain's CDR3 is CASSEGDRGRLDTQYF. DNA of the CDR3: TGTGCCAGCAGTGAAGGAGACAGGGGGCGTTTGGATACGCAGTATTTT.